What follows are 23 T cell receptor beta chains derived from one specimen sequenced in a study of cytomegalovirus exposure and HLA in healthy donors. In the PCR, 60 Vbeta and 13 Jbeta primers were used. Using immunoSEQ multiplex PCR, the repertoire was profiled, and TCRdb retains in-frame clones only, with some absent. The listing records 200,000 to 250,000 clones. Sequencing was done on a sample of PBMCs. These receptors came from a girl aged 2-9 years in good health and CMV-seropositive.

V is TRBV30 and J is TRBJ2-5, with TRBD1 matching over 10 bases. J was trimmed by 9 bases and V by 1 base; bases with no gene match: 5. Germline values: CDR1 GTSNPN, CDR2 SVGIG (reference sequence). This CDR3 has 13 amino acids. As DNA, the CDR3 is TGTGCCTGGAGTGATCGGGACAGGGGACCCCAGTACTTC. Protein product: CAWSDRDRGPQYF.

The rearrangement joins TRBV30 to TRBJ1-1; 8 bases line up with TRBD1. The germline gives CDR1 GTSNPN, CDR2 SVGIG (reference sequence). The V and J ends lost 1 base and 4 bases, in that order; junction bases with no gene match: 8. The CDR3 has 15 amino acids. The CDR3 bases are TGTGCCTGGAGTGGACAGGGGCGTTGGGGCACTGAAGCTTTCTTT. It yields the protein CAWSGQGRWGTEAFF.

The CDR3 spells CSATSGTDYGYTF. The DNA of the CDR3 is TGCAGCGCAACTTCCGGGACAGACTATGGCTACACCTTC. This rearrangement joins TRBV29-1 to TRBJ1-2; 7 nucleotides align to TRBD1. V shed 7 bases, J shed 3 bases, and the junction held 8 bases outside the gene matches. Germline CDR1 reads SQVTM; CDR2 reads ANQGSEA. This CDR3 has 13 amino acids. The whole variable domain, remainder taken from reference TRBV29-1 and TRBJ1-2, is SAVISQKPSRDICQRGTSLTIQCQVDSQVTMMFWYRQQPGQSLTLIATANQGSEATYESGFVIDKFPISRPNLTFSTLTVSNMSPEDSSIYLCSATSGTDYGYTFGSGTRLTVV.

The chain has TRBV5-4 and TRBJ2-3; tentatively, D is TRBD1 (5 bases). Germline-derived CDR1 and CDR2 are SGHNT and YYREEE (reference sequence). V was trimmed by 4 bases and J by 0 bases, leaving 15 bases between them. This CDR3 is built from 16 residues. The CDR3 region has the DNA TGTGCCAGCAGCCGACAGCGACGAGAGAGCACAGATACGCAGTATTTT. It yields the protein CASSRQRRESTDTQYF.

This rearrangement joins TRBV28 to TRBJ2-5; 11 nucleotides match TRBD1. The trim removed 6 bases at V and 7 bases at J, leaving 22 bases unmatched. CDR1 is MDHEN and CDR2 is SYDVKM in the germline V gene. The CDR3 extends over 19 amino acids. In nucleotides, the CDR3 is TGTGCCAGCAGCAGTTTTTTCCTATTTGGACAGGGGGCGAGGGGGACCCAGTACTTC. It is translated as CASSSFFLFGQGARGTQYF.

The chain is built from TRBV6-1 and TRBJ2-7; 11 bases agree with TRBD2. CDR1 is MNHNS, CDR2 SASEGT, per germline. V trimming: 2 bases; J trimming: 3 bases; junction bases outside the gene matches: 12. This CDR3 comprises 18 residues. CDR3 amino acids: CASSEPRSTSGVGYEQYF. As DNA, the CDR3 is TGTGCCAGCAGTGAACCCCGATCGACTAGCGGGGTGGGCTACGAGCAGTACTTC.

The chain has TRBV5-1 and TRBJ2-7; D is undetermined. Germline lookup yields CDR1 SGHRS and CDR2 YFSETQ. V dropped 0 bases and J dropped 2 bases, with 9 bases sitting between them. CDR3 size: 14 residues. Written as DNA, the CDR3 is TGCGCCAGCAGCTTGGCGCCCCCTACCTACGAGCAGTACTTC. This translates into CASSLAPPTYEQYF.

The rearrangement uses TRBV27 and TRBJ2-3; 10 bases are a match to TRBD2. Trimming removed 2 bases from V and 4 bases from J; junction bases left unmatched: 6. The CDR3 runs to 16 residues. Germline CDR1 reads MNHEY; CDR2 reads SMNVEV (reference sequence). This CDR3 is CASSLGASGRADTQYF. The CDR3 DNA reads TGTGCCAGCAGTTTAGGGGCTAGCGGGAGAGCAGATACGCAGTATTTT.

V is TRBV4-1 and J is TRBJ1-1, with a tentative D call TRBD1 (5 bases). The length of the CDR3 is 14 residues. CDR1 and CDR2 from the germline V gene are MGHRA and YSYEKL. V was cut by 1 base and J by 4 bases, with 10 bases left in between. The CDR3 nucleotides are TGCGCCAGCAGCCAAGTTGGGGGAGGCACTGAAGCTTTCTTT. Amino acids: CASSQVGGGTEAFF.

This chain uses TRBV27 with TRBJ1-4; D gene uncertain. Germline loops: CDR1 MNHEY, CDR2 SMNVEV (reference sequence). The CDR3 has 13 amino acids. Trimming removed 1 base at V and 8 bases at J, with 8 bases between. CDR3 sequence: CASSLYGEEKLFF. Written as DNA, the CDR3 is TGTGCCAGCAGTTTATATGGGGAGGAAAAACTGTTTTTT.

The genes are TRBV5-6 and TRBJ2-5, with 9 bases that match TRBD2. CDR1 and CDR2 (germline): SGHDT, YYEEEE. The CDR3 spans 14 residues. The J segment lost 4 bases and the V segment lost 4 bases, leaving 5 bases of the junction unmatched. CDR3 nucleotide sequence: TGTGCCAGCAGCCCTAGCGGGATCGGAGAGACCCAGTACTTC. Translated: CASSPSGIGETQYF.

The chain is built from TRBV13 and TRBJ2-2; D might be TRBD2 (6 bases). The germline gives CDR1 PRHDT, CDR2 FYEKMQ (reference sequence). V was shortened by 0 bases and J by 4 bases, with 9 bases between the two germline ends. The CDR3 totals 15 residues. This CDR3 reads CASSLGGDFTGELFF. Here the CDR3 DNA reads TGTGCCAGCAGCTTAGGTGGGGACTTCACCGGGGAGCTGTTTTTT.

The rearrangement links TRBV28 to TRBJ1-2; TRBD1 might be the D (5 bases). Germline V gives CDR1 MDHEN, CDR2 SYDVKM. The CDR3 covers 16 residues. Trimming cost V 5 bases and J 2 bases, with 18 bases left between them. The CDR3 sequence: CASSRTLSGGNYGYTF. In DNA, the CDR3 is TGTGCCAGCAGTCGTACCTTATCCGGGGGGAACTATGGCTACACCTTC.

The J gene is TRBJ2-1, the V gene TRBV5-6; TRBD1 matches at 7 bases. Germline trimming cut 1 base from V and 8 bases from J; bases unmatched to any gene: 9. This CDR3 contains 15 residues. Germline V gene data show CDR1 as SGHDT and CDR2 as YYEEEE. The CDR3 bases are TGTGCCAGCAGCTTGACAGGGGCCGGCCGCGATGAGCAGTTCTTC. Protein: CASSLTGAGRDEQFF.

The chain has TRBV18 and TRBJ2-3; D unclear. The length of the CDR3 is 12 residues. Per the germline V gene, CDR1 is KGHSH and CDR2 is LQKENI. Trimming cost V 5 bases and J 2 bases, with 5 bases left between them. CDR3 DNA sequence: TGTGCCAGCTCATCTTACACAGATACGCAGTATTTT. Translating it yields CASSSYTDTQYF.

V gene TRBV6-5 combines with J gene TRBJ1-3; a possible D gene is TRBD1 (6 bases). CDR1 and CDR2 from the germline V gene are MNHEY and SVGAGI. The length of the CDR3 is 14 residues. V was shortened by 7 bases and J by 6 bases, with 16 bases between the two germline ends. The CDR3 is CASTTTGSSNTIYF. The DNA of the CDR3 is TGTGCCAGCACTACGACAGGCAGTTCAAACACCATATATTTT.

This rearrangement joins TRBV10-3 to TRBJ2-3, with D maybe TRBD2 (6 bases). CDR1 and CDR2 (germline): ENHRY, SYGVKD. The V gene lost 4 bases and the J gene lost 3 bases, with 14 bases spanning the gap. This CDR3 is built from 15 residues. DNA of the CDR3: TGTGCCATCAGTGTGTTAGCGGTGGATACAGATACGCAGTATTTT. As protein: CAISVLAVDTDTQYF.

For this clone: Mismatch with germline at one junction end may stem from a read error. The rearrangement links TRBV7-2 to TRBJ1-5, with TRBD1 matching 9 bases. Looked up from germline, CDR1 is SGHTA and CDR2 is FQGNSA. The CDR3 is 15 amino acids. CDR3 bases: TGTGCCAGCAGCGTGGACAGGGGATCGAATCGGCCCCAGCATTTT. Its protein is CASSVDRGSNRPQHF.

CDR3 nucleotides: TGTGCCAGCAGCCAGGTTCTAGGCGCGGGGCCCTACGAGCAGTACTTC. This codes for CASSQVLGAGPYEQYF. The chain links TRBV11-2 to TRBJ2-7; TRBD2 might be the D (6 bases). In germline, CDR1 is SGHAT, CDR2 FQNNGV. The ends were cut back, 5 bases at V and 2 bases at J, with 19 bases in the middle. CDR3 size: 16 residues. Full variable domain (remainder filled in from reference TRBV11-2 and TRBJ2-7): EAGVAQSPRYKIIEKRQSVAFWCNPISGHATLYWYQQILGQGPKLLIQFQNNGVVDDSQLPKDRFSAERLKGVDSTLKIQPAKLEDSAVYLCASSQVLGAGPYEQYFGPGTRLTVT.

The V and J genes are TRBV5-1 and TRBJ2-5, with 7 bases lining up with TRBD1. V lost 4 bases to trimming and J lost 7 bases; unmatched junction nucleotides: 10. CDR1 and CDR2 from the germline V gene are SGHRS and YFSETQ. This CDR3 region has 14 residues. CDR3 nucleotide sequence: TGCGCCAGCAGCCCGGGGACAGCGGCGACGACCCAGTACTTC. This gives the protein CASSPGTAATTQYF.

The chain carries TRBV11-2 and TRBJ2-3; possibly TRBD2 for D (6 bases). The CDR3 contains 15 residues. CDR1 is SGHAT, CDR2 FQNNGV, per germline. V was pared by 1 base and J by 4 bases, with 12 bases between. The CDR3 DNA is TGTGCCAGCAGCTTAGTTCTTTCTAGCGCAGATACGCAGTATTTT. It codes for CASSLVLSSADTQYF.

For the CDR3, the DNA is TGTGCCACCAGCAGAGATCTTTCCGGGGAGCTGTTTTTT. This translates into CATSRDLSGELFF. The gene calls are TRBV15 and TRBJ2-2; D unclear. Germline V CDR1 and CDR2: LNHNV, YYDKDF (reference sequence). The CDR3 has 13 residues. With 0 bases removed from V and 6 bases from J, the gap between germline ends came to 5 bases.

The CDR3 coding sequence is TGTGCCAGCACGTATCTGGACAGGGTCGCTGAAGCTTTCTTT. Translated, it gives CASTYLDRVAEAFF. The chain employs TRBV28 and TRBJ1-1, with 8 positions matching TRBD1. Germline V gene sequence: CDR1 MDHEN, CDR2 SYDVKM. CDR3 length equals 14 residues. V was clipped by 7 bases and J by 6 bases; unmatched bases: 10.